This entry is about one T cell receptor beta chain. The antigen is not known. Assay used: immunoSEQ multiplex PCR; TCRdb lists only in-frame clones, some missing. This sample has 20,000 to 30,000 clones, with around 80% found just once. This entry belongs to a study of PD-1 blockade in classical Hodgkin lymphoma. Each patient experienced a relapse that followed autologous stem cell transplantation, and brentuximab vedotin exposure varied. Complete response, partial response or progressive disease were the best responses. There are 15 residues in the CDR3. Trimming stripped 6 bases from V and 0 bases from J, with 15 bases between. The germline CDR1 and CDR2 sequences are MDHEN and SYDVKM. Study-level results: Newly diagnosed patients were said to have less baseline TCR diversity than healthy donors did. Partial responders and progressors had significantly lower baseline TCR diversity. CD4+ TCR diversity, unlike CD8+, climbed significantly by C4D1.

The specimen comprised peripheral blood mononuclear cells (PBMCs), sampled before the second cycle of nivolumab. This TCR was sampled from a human donor with classical Hodgkin lymphoma. This sequence joins TRBV28 and TRBJ2-7, with D maybe TRBD1 (5 bases). CDR3 loop: CASSLRGRSSYEQYF. CDR3 in DNA: TGTGCCAGCAGCCTAAGGGGAAGGAGCTCCTACGAGCAGTACTTC.